Listed below are T cell receptor beta chains from one sample, sequenced in a study of T cell responses to AZD1222 COVID-19 vaccine. Method: immunoSEQ multiplex PCR; TCRdb's copy keeps in-frame clones and lacks some. The top ten clones hold about 10% of a sample with 150,000 to 200,000 clones, 92% of them seen once. The sample here was peripheral blood, taken on day 0 of AZD1222 vaccination. These receptor sequences come from an adult in good health. Both conserved end residues are part of each CDR3. D genes are given only for firm matches. A clone size is listed for some rows: how often the clone was seen (once, few, many), or a class if it is expanded.

abundance: few; d_gene: TRBD1; v_gene: TRBV9; j_gene: TRBJ1-2; CDR3aa: CASSSGTGKNYGYTF; CDR3nt: TGTGCCAGCAGCTCTGGGACAGGGAAGAACTATGGCTACACCTTC
abundance: NA; d_gene: NA; v_gene: TRBV7-9; j_gene: TRBJ1-4; CDR3aa: CASSLALEEKLFF; CDR3nt: TGTGCCAGCAGCTTAGCTCTAGAAGAAAAACTGTTTTTT
abundance: NA; d_gene: NA; v_gene: TRBV3-1/TRBV3-2; j_gene: TRBJ1-6; CDR3aa: CASSQGGGPLHF; CDR3nt: TGTGCCAGCAGCCAAGGCGGTGGACCCCTCCACTTT
abundance: NA; d_gene: TRBD1; v_gene: TRBV9; j_gene: TRBJ2-2; CDR3aa: CASSVVWTGVAGELFF; CDR3nt: TGTGCCAGCAGCGTAGTCTGGACAGGGGTGGCCGGGGAGCTGTTTTTT
abundance: NA; d_gene: TRBD1; v_gene: TRBV9; j_gene: TRBJ1-6; CDR3aa: CASSVGGTEYNSPLHF; CDR3nt: TGTGCCAGCAGCGTAGGGGGGACAGAGTATAATTCACCCCTCCACTTT
abundance: NA; d_gene: NA; v_gene: TRBV30; j_gene: TRBJ1-4; CDR3aa: CAWSGRVNEKLFF; CDR3nt: TGTGCCTGGAGTGGGCGGGTTAATGAAAAACTGTTTTTT
abundance: NA; d_gene: NA; v_gene: TRBV7-2; j_gene: TRBJ2-3; CDR3aa: CASSPSITDTQYF; CDR3nt: TGTGCCAGCAGCCCATCGATAACAGATACGCAGTATTTT
abundance: NA; d_gene: TRBD1; v_gene: TRBV9; j_gene: TRBJ1-2; CDR3aa: CASSVTGTGEGYTF; CDR3nt: TGTGCCAGCAGCGTAACCGGGACAGGGGAAGGCTACACCTTC
abundance: NA; d_gene: NA; v_gene: TRBV7-9; j_gene: TRBJ1-1; CDR3aa: CASSLRASGGTFF; CDR3nt: TGTGCCAGCAGCCTACGGGCCTCGGGGGGGACTTTCTTT
abundance: NA; d_gene: NA; v_gene: TRBV9; j_gene: TRBJ2-1; CDR3aa: CASSVESGYNEQFF; CDR3nt: TGTGCCAGCAGCGTAGAGTCGGGCTACAATGAGCAGTTCTTC
abundance: NA; d_gene: NA; v_gene: TRBV2; j_gene: TRBJ1-5; CDR3aa: CASSEGGGINQPQHF; CDR3nt: TGTGCCAGCAGTGAAGGTGGGGGTATCAATCAGCCCCAGCATTTT
abundance: few; d_gene: NA; v_gene: TRBV2; j_gene: TRBJ2-2; CDR3aa: CASRPRSIQAGELFF; CDR3nt: TGTGCCAGCAGACCCCGATCGATTCAGGCCGGGGAGCTGTTTTTT
abundance: NA; d_gene: NA; v_gene: TRBV27; j_gene: TRBJ2-6; CDR3aa: CASSPQGSGANVLTF; CDR3nt: TGTGCCAGCAGTCCCCAGGGTTCAGGGGCCAACGTCCTGACTTTC
abundance: NA; d_gene: NA; v_gene: TRBV27; j_gene: TRBJ1-5; CDR3aa: CASSLTNQPQHF; CDR3nt: TGTGCCAGCAGTTTAACCAATCAGCCCCAGCATTTT
abundance: NA; d_gene: TRBD1; v_gene: TRBV9; j_gene: TRBJ1-6; CDR3aa: CASSVGDSSYNSPLHF; CDR3nt: TGTGCCAGCAGCGTAGGGGACAGCTCCTATAATTCACCCCTCCACTTT
abundance: NA; d_gene: NA; v_gene: TRBV27; j_gene: TRBJ2-7; CDR3aa: CASRWGNEQYF; CDR3nt: TGTGCCAGCAGGTGGGGAAACGAGCAGTACTTC
abundance: NA; d_gene: NA; v_gene: TRBV12-3/TRBV12-4; j_gene: TRBJ1-1; CDR3aa: CASSTRRSEAFF; CDR3nt: TGTGCCAGCTCGACACGGAGGTCTGAAGCTTTCTTT
abundance: NA; d_gene: NA; v_gene: TRBV18; j_gene: TRBJ2-1; CDR3aa: CASSPTSSYNEQFF; CDR3nt: TGTGCCAGCTCACCAACGAGCTCCTACAATGAGCAGTTCTTC
abundance: NA; d_gene: TRBD2; v_gene: TRBV5-1; j_gene: TRBJ2-7; CDR3aa: CASSRTSGSISSYEQYF; CDR3nt: TGCGCCAGCAGCAGGACTAGCGGGAGTATTAGCTCCTACGAGCAGTACTTC
abundance: NA; d_gene: NA; v_gene: TRBV5-8; j_gene: TRBJ2-6; CDR3aa: CASNIYPPVGANVLTF; CDR3nt: TGTGCCAGCAACATCTACCCCCCGGTTGGGGCCAACGTCCTGACTTTC
abundance: NA; d_gene: NA; v_gene: TRBV10-1; j_gene: TRBJ2-7; CDR3aa: CASSERGSYEQYF; CDR3nt: TGCGCCAGCAGTGAAAGGGGTTCCTACGAGCAGTACTTC
abundance: NA; d_gene: NA; v_gene: TRBV28; j_gene: TRBJ1-5; CDR3aa: CASSLIRGGNQPQHF; CDR3nt: TGTGCCAGCAGTTTAATAAGGGGTGGCAATCAGCCCCAGCATTTT
abundance: NA; d_gene: NA; v_gene: TRBV28; j_gene: TRBJ1-1; CDR3aa: CASTTSYTEAFF; CDR3nt: TGTGCCAGCACGACGAGTTATACTGAAGCTTTCTTT
abundance: NA; d_gene: NA; v_gene: TRBV7-2; j_gene: TRBJ2-2; CDR3aa: CASRAGQGRPGELFF; CDR3nt: TGTGCCAGCAGGGCCGGGCAGGGGCGGCCCGGGGAGCTGTTTTTT
abundance: NA; d_gene: NA; v_gene: TRBV27; j_gene: TRBJ1-5; CDR3aa: CASSLAGVYQPQHF; CDR3nt: TGTGCCAGCAGTTTGGCGGGAGTATATCAGCCCCAGCATTTT
abundance: NA; d_gene: TRBD2; v_gene: TRBV2; j_gene: TRBJ2-1; CDR3aa: CASSGMGLAGGRSYNEQFF; CDR3nt: TGTGCCAGCAGTGGAATGGGACTAGCGGGGGGGCGTTCCTACAATGAGCAGTTCTTC
abundance: NA; d_gene: NA; v_gene: TRBV7-9; j_gene: TRBJ1-6; CDR3aa: CASSLQDSYNSPLHF; CDR3nt: TGTGCCAGCAGCTTACAGGACAGTTATAATTCACCCCTCCACTTT
abundance: NA; d_gene: NA; v_gene: TRBV28; j_gene: TRBJ1-1; CDR3aa: CASSSPPTDEAFF; CDR3nt: TGTGCCAGCAGTTCCCCGCCGACAGATGAAGCTTTCTTT
abundance: NA; d_gene: NA; v_gene: TRBV11-3; j_gene: TRBJ2-7; CDR3aa: CASSPSGITEQYF; CDR3nt: TGTGCCAGCAGCCCCAGCGGTATAACAGAGCAGTACTTC
abundance: NA; d_gene: TRBD1; v_gene: TRBV6-6; j_gene: TRBJ2-7; CDR3aa: CASSQGQGGYEQYF; CDR3nt: TGTGCCAGCAGTCAAGGACAGGGTGGATACGAGCAGTACTTC
abundance: NA; d_gene: NA; v_gene: TRBV5-6; j_gene: TRBJ1-3; CDR3aa: CASSSWPGSLYF; CDR3nt: TGTGCCAGCAGCTCATGGCCCGGGAGCTTATATTTT
abundance: NA; d_gene: NA; v_gene: TRBV27; j_gene: TRBJ1-4; CDR3aa: CASSWDSGREKLFF; CDR3nt: TGTGCCAGCAGTTGGGACTCAGGGCGAGAAAAACTGTTTTTT
abundance: NA; d_gene: NA; v_gene: TRBV3-1/TRBV3-2; j_gene: TRBJ1-1; CDR3aa: CASSPGSNTEAFF; CDR3nt: TGTGCCAGCAGCCCCGGGAGCAACACTGAAGCTTTCTTT
abundance: NA; d_gene: NA; v_gene: TRBV7-4; j_gene: TRBJ2-1; CDR3aa: CASAQSRGPLYNEQFF; CDR3nt: TGTGCCAGCGCGCAGTCCCGGGGACCCCTCTACAATGAGCAGTTCTTC
abundance: NA; d_gene: NA; v_gene: TRBV30; j_gene: TRBJ2-7; CDR3aa: CAWSVLFLNEQYF; CDR3nt: TGTGCCTGGAGTGTACTTTTCTTAAACGAGCAGTACTTC
abundance: once; d_gene: TRBD2; v_gene: TRBV15; j_gene: TRBJ2-4; CDR3aa: CATSRTSGGALNIQYF; CDR3nt: TGTGCCACCAGTCGGACTAGCGGGGGGGCACTAAACATTCAGTACTTC
abundance: NA; d_gene: NA; v_gene: TRBV9; j_gene: TRBJ2-1; CDR3aa: CASALSSGNEQFF; CDR3nt: TGTGCCAGCGCCCTGTCCTCGGGCAATGAGCAGTTCTTC
abundance: NA; d_gene: TRBD1; v_gene: TRBV15; j_gene: TRBJ1-2; CDR3aa: CATSRDRGNYGYTF; CDR3nt: TGTGCCACCAGCAGGGACAGGGGAAACTATGGCTACACCTTC
abundance: NA; d_gene: NA; v_gene: TRBV2; j_gene: TRBJ1-1; CDR3aa: CASSEDYLGQIMMNTEAFF; CDR3nt: TGTGCCAGCAGTGAAGATTATTTAGGACAGATAATGATGAACACTGAAGCTTTCTTT
abundance: once; d_gene: TRBD1; v_gene: TRBV7-2; j_gene: TRBJ1-2; CDR3aa: CASSLGGQEYGYTF; CDR3nt: TGTGCCAGCAGCTTAGGGGGACAGGAGTATGGCTACACCTTC
abundance: NA; d_gene: NA; v_gene: TRBV11-2; j_gene: TRBJ2-5; CDR3aa: CASSLKAESQYF; CDR3nt: TGTGCCAGCAGCTTAAAGGCCGAGAGCCAGTACTTC
abundance: NA; d_gene: TRBD1; v_gene: TRBV5-1; j_gene: TRBJ1-2; CDR3aa: CASSGSGTGVGGYTF; CDR3nt: TGCGCCAGCAGCGGTTCCGGGACAGGAGTAGGAGGCTACACCTTC
abundance: NA; d_gene: NA; v_gene: TRBV7-2; j_gene: TRBJ2-3; CDR3aa: CASSPRDPGRDTQYF; CDR3nt: TGTGCCAGCAGCCCCCGGGACCCGGGAAGAGATACGCAGTATTTT
abundance: NA; d_gene: TRBD2; v_gene: TRBV7-2; j_gene: TRBJ2-2; CDR3aa: CAYRLAGHTGELFF; CDR3nt: TGTGCCTACAGACTAGCGGGGCACACCGGGGAGCTGTTTTTT
abundance: NA; d_gene: NA; v_gene: TRBV9; j_gene: TRBJ1-1; CDR3aa: CASSDGGAEAFF; CDR3nt: TGTGCCAGCAGCGATGGGGGTGCTGAAGCTTTCTTT
abundance: NA; d_gene: TRBD1; v_gene: TRBV5-1; j_gene: TRBJ1-1; CDR3aa: CASSLTTQTGGRAFF; CDR3nt: TGCGCCAGCAGCTTGACTACTCAAACAGGGGGCAGGGCTTTCTTT
abundance: few; d_gene: TRBD2; v_gene: TRBV11-3; j_gene: TRBJ2-1; CDR3aa: CASSPGTSGYEQFF; CDR3nt: TGTGCCAGCAGCCCCGGGACTAGCGGCTATGAGCAGTTCTTC
abundance: NA; d_gene: TRBD1; v_gene: TRBV4-1; j_gene: TRBJ1-2; CDR3aa: CASSPSIGQGAQGLNGYTF; CDR3nt: TGCGCCAGCAGCCCATCCATCGGACAGGGGGCGCAGGGTTTAAATGGCTACACCTTC
abundance: NA; d_gene: NA; v_gene: TRBV19; j_gene: TRBJ1-5; CDR3aa: CASSPRYSNQPQHF; CDR3nt: TGTGCCAGTAGTCCCCGGTACTCCAATCAGCCCCAGCATTTT
abundance: NA; d_gene: TRBD2; v_gene: TRBV7-9; j_gene: TRBJ2-3; CDR3aa: CASSFAGGFADTQYF; CDR3nt: TGTGCCAGCAGCTTCGCGGGGGGTTTCGCAGATACGCAGTATTTT
abundance: NA; d_gene: TRBD1; v_gene: TRBV6-5; j_gene: TRBJ2-1; CDR3aa: CASRQQGGNEQFF; CDR3nt: TGTGCCAGCAGACAACAGGGGGGCAATGAGCAGTTCTTC
abundance: NA; d_gene: NA; v_gene: TRBV6-5; j_gene: TRBJ1-5; CDR3aa: CASSRRGEPQHF; CDR3nt: TGTGCCAGCAGCCGACGGGGGGAGCCCCAGCATTTT
abundance: NA; d_gene: NA; v_gene: TRBV25-1; j_gene: TRBJ2-5; CDR3aa: CASSEDSHQETQYF; CDR3nt: TGTGCCAGCAGTGAAGACAGTCACCAAGAGACCCAGTACTTC
abundance: few; d_gene: NA; v_gene: TRBV27; j_gene: TRBJ2-7; CDR3aa: CASSVPGYSYEQYF; CDR3nt: TGTGCCAGCAGTGTCCCGGGTTACTCCTACGAGCAGTACTTC
abundance: NA; d_gene: NA; v_gene: TRBV3-1/TRBV3-2; j_gene: TRBJ1-5; CDR3aa: CASSQAGVSNQPQHF; CDR3nt: TGTGCCAGCAGCCAAGCAGGAGTTAGCAATCAGCCCCAGCATTTT
abundance: NA; d_gene: NA; v_gene: TRBV21-1; j_gene: TRBJ2-5; CDR3aa: CASTRKTSGGRKTQYF; CDR3nt: TGTGCCAGCACCAGGAAGACTAGCGGGGGGAGGAAGACCCAGTACTTC
abundance: NA; d_gene: TRBD1; v_gene: TRBV19; j_gene: TRBJ2-1; CDR3aa: CASSPVSGQAFREQFF; CDR3nt: TGTGCCAGTAGTCCGGTTTCGGGACAGGCCTTTAGGGAGCAGTTCTTC
abundance: few; d_gene: NA; v_gene: TRBV6-1; j_gene: TRBJ1-5; CDR3aa: CASSETRPGRYALGQPQHF; CDR3nt: TGTGCCAGCAGCGAAACCCGACCCGGACGATATGCTCTCGGTCAGCCCCAGCATTTT